The T cell receptor beta chain under discussion was sequenced for a study of cytomegalovirus exposure and HLA in healthy donors. V lost 4 bases and J lost 0, with 13 bases in between. Germline V gene sequence: CDR1 MNHNY, CDR2 SVGAGI (reference sequence). The CDR3 sequence is 16 residues long. The assay was immunoSEQ multiplex PCR, and TCRdb's table has in-frame clones only and misses some. The data show approximately 170,000 clones, 85% seen once. This clone was found once. V gene TRBV6-6 combines with J gene TRBJ2-1; the D is unclear. The specimen sequenced was PBMCs. The source is a man younger than 30 in good health and CMV-seropositive. CDR3 in amino acids: CASSFTTMGSYNEQFF. CDR3 DNA sequence: TGTGCCAGCAGTTTTACTACCATGGGCTCCTACAATGAGCAGTTCTTC.